One and the same sample provided the 11 T cell receptor beta chains below, sequenced in a study of blood T cells in healthy people across ages. Next came a second PCR, run for about 7 to 12 cycles, which used a sample-barcoded 5' primer along with a J-beta primer mix. A single record per CDR3 protein comes from TCRdb applying MiXCR to the 5' RACE reads. Here the sample spans over 500,000 distinct CDR3 sequences, roughly a quarter being singletons. These data were also filed under a second study, of T cells of mothers and their children.

The specimen sequenced was blood. Source of these receptors: a boy under 10 years old in good health.

The chain links TRBV19 to TRBJ2-1, with 9 bases identical to TRBD1. Germline-derived CDR1 and CDR2 are LNHDA and SQIVND (reference sequence). The CDR3 spans 14 residues. After removal of 1 base from V and 9 bases from J, the junction contained 4 bases not matched to a gene. CDR3 bases: TGTGCCAGTAGTATAGGACAGGGGGGAGGTGAGCAGTTCTTC. Its translation: CASSIGQGGGEQFF.

J is TRBJ2-5 and V is TRBV28, with TRBD2 identical over 11 bases. The tail of the sequence fits TRBJ2-1 better, so the J call may be wrong. This CDR3 comprises 15 residues. The germline CDR1 and CDR2 sequences are MDHEN and SYDVKM. The CDR3 region is CASSSLAGATNEQFF. As DNA, the CDR3 is TGTGCCAGCAGCTCACTAGCGGGGGCTACAAATGAGCAGTTCTTC.

The chain is built from TRBV5-4 and TRBJ1-1, with 9 bases that match TRBD1. Germline CDR1 is SGHNT and CDR2 is YYREEE (reference sequence). The CDR3 length is 14 residues. V was clipped by 3 bases and J by 3 bases; unmatched bases: 3. CDR3 loop: CASSWGQGYTEAFF. The CDR3, as DNA: TGTGCCAGCAGCTGGGGACAGGGATACACTGAAGCTTTCTTT.

This clonotype was detected a few times. The chain carries TRBV2 and TRBJ1-2, with D possibly TRBD1 on 5 matching bases. CDR1 SNHLY and CDR2 FYNNEI come from the germline V gene. Trimming stripped 7 bases from V and 0 bases from J, with 15 bases between. This CDR3 has 15 amino acids. Here the CDR3 DNA reads TGTGCCAGCACTAGGGACGGACCAGCTAACTATGGCTACACCTTC. Translation gives CASTRDGPANYGYTF. The variable domain in full, with the rest retrieved from reference TRBV2 and TRBJ1-2, is EPEVTQTPSHQVTQMGQEVILRCVPISNHLYFYWYRQILGQKVEFLVSFYNNEISEKSEIFDDQFSVERPDGSNFTLKIRSTKLEDSAMYFCASTRDGPANYGYTFGSGTRLTVV.

This clonotype was detected a few times. The J gene is TRBJ1-2, the V gene TRBV7-9, with TRBD1 matching over 8 bases. Losses at the gene ends were 8 bases for V and 6 bases for J; bases not matched to a gene: 8. Per the germline V gene, CDR1 is SEHNR and CDR2 is FQNEAQ (reference sequence). The CDR3 is 13 residues long. The CDR3 region is CASGQDRAHGYTF. The DNA of the CDR3 is TGTGCCAGCGGCCAGGACAGGGCCCATGGCTACACCTTC.

This clonotype was recorded once. The chain recombines TRBV11-2 with TRBJ2-7, with D perhaps matching TRBD2 (6 bases). The V end was cut by 2 bases, the J end by 0 bases, with 14 bases between. The CDR3 is 16 residues long. From germline, CDR1 is SGHAT and CDR2 FQNNGV. The chain's CDR3 is CASSLFPFSGSYEQYF. In DNA form, the CDR3 reads TGTGCCAGCAGCTTATTCCCATTTAGCGGCTCCTACGAGCAGTACTTC.

The chain recombines TRBV4-3 with TRBJ2-5, with 12 bases fitting TRBD2. The closer fit of TRBJ2-1 to the DNA end suggests the J call may be wrong. CDR3 size: 20 residues. CDR1 and CDR2 from the germline V gene are LGHNA and YSLEER. The chain's CDR3 is CASSQKTSGSSLPPSNEQFF. The CDR3 nucleotides read TGCGCCAGCAGCCAGAAGACTAGCGGGAGTTCCCTACCTCCTTCGAATGAGCAGTTCTTC.

This clonotype showed up just a few times. V gene TRBV11-2 combines with J gene TRBJ1-5, with 8 bases matching TRBD1. After removal of 3 bases from V and 4 bases from J, the junction contained 11 bases not matched to a gene. Germline CDR1 SGHAT, CDR2 FQNNGV. The CDR3 sequence is 17 residues long. CDR3 sequence reads: CASSFPTGAKTNQPQHF. For the CDR3, the DNA is TGTGCCAGCAGCTTTCCGACAGGGGCCAAAACAAATCAGCCCCAGCATTTT.

This clonotype was seen more than once but under ten times. The CDR3 sequence is CASSLALVAGYGNEKLFF. CDR3 DNA: TGTGCCAGCAGCTTAGCCCTCGTGGCAGGGTACGGTAATGAAAAACTGTTTTTT. This rearrangement joins TRBV7-2 to TRBJ1-4; D may be TRBD1 (5 bases). Looked up from germline, CDR1 is SGHTA and CDR2 is FQGNSA. V gave up 0 bases and J gave up 4 bases, with 18 bases separating them. The CDR3 runs to 18 residues.

This clonotype was seen only a few times. The chain employs TRBV7-9 and TRBJ2-2, with unresolved D. Germline lookup yields CDR1 SEHNR and CDR2 FQNEAQ (reference sequence). The CDR3 is 13 residues long. Trimming left V 5 bases short and J 6 bases short, with 10 bases between. The CDR3 protein is CASSTQNAGELFF. CDR3 DNA sequence: TGTGCCAGCAGCACTCAAAACGCCGGGGAGCTGTTTTTT.

The J gene is TRBJ2-5, the V gene TRBV12-3 or TRBV12-4; D tentatively reads TRBD1 or TRBD2 (6 bases each). Deletions cut 4 bases from V and 5 bases from J, with 14 bases between. CDR3 size: 14 residues. In nucleotides, the CDR3 is TGTGCCAGCAGTTCTAGCGTGGGGGCGGAGACCCAGTACTTC. This translates into CASSSSVGAETQYF.